This T cell receptor beta chain emerged from a study of response to subunit inactivated influenza vaccine. TCRdb re-called the RT-PCR reads through MiXCR, storing one row per CDR3 protein. The profile covers roughly 500,000 distinct CDR3 sequences, with about 25% appearing a single time and under 2.5% taken by the ten largest. The CDR3 has 15 amino acids. Details on this clonotype: At one of its ends the junction is not consistent with the germline gene, which may arise from a read error.

The sequence was obtained from a man in his fifties who received an inactivated influenza vaccine. The source material was CD4+ T cells sorted from PBMCs, sampled more than 4 days after vaccination. This chain links TRBV23-1 with TRBJ2-7, with D possibly matching TRBD1 (6 bases). TRBV23-1 has ORF status, its function being uncertain. The CDR3 loop is CASNQIPGHPYEQYF. The CDR3 DNA reads as TGCGCCAGCAATCAAATACCGGGACACCCCTACGAGCAGTACTTC.